Below are 8 T cell receptor beta chains sequenced from a single sample in a study of blood T cell repertoires in COVID-19. Profiled with immunoSEQ multiplex PCR; TCRdb holds only in-frame clones, not every one. The sample consists of around 200,000 clones, 70% to 85% of them appearing once. The sample consisted of peripheral blood. All receptors derive from a human donor in a cohort sampled during active COVID-19.

The chain employs TRBV3-1 (or the pseudogene TRBV3-2) and TRBJ2-7, with 14 bases fitting TRBD2. This CDR3 comprises 15 residues. The J segment lost 6 bases and the V segment lost 4 bases, leaving 5 bases of the junction unmatched. Germline CDR1 is LGHDT and CDR2 is YNNKEL (reference sequence). The CDR3 coding sequence is TGTGCCAGCAGCCCGGGACTAGCGGGGGCGGTCGAGCAGTACTTC. This codes for CASSPGLAGAVEQYF.

The chain uses TRBV7-9 and TRBJ1-1, with D possibly being TRBD1 (6 bases). CDR3 length: 14 amino acids. With 6 bases removed from V and 2 bases from J, the gap between germline ends came to 13 bases. Germline CDR1 and CDR2: SEHNR and FQNEAQ (reference sequence). The CDR3 nucleotides are TGTGCCAGCAGACTACAGGGTATAAACACTGAAGCTTTCTTT. It codes for CASRLQGINTEAFF.

The gene calls are TRBV24-1 and TRBJ1-6; D not resolved. Trimming cost V 7 bases and J 9 bases, with 9 bases left between them. Germline V gene sequence: CDR1 KGHDR, CDR2 SFDVKD. This CDR3 has 12 residues. The CDR3 is CATRGSGSPLHF. CDR3 coding DNA: TGTGCCACCAGGGGTAGCGGTTCACCCCTCCACTTT.

The V and J genes are TRBV19 and TRBJ2-5; TRBD1 aligns across 7 bases. Germline V CDR1 and CDR2: LNHDA, SQIVND (reference sequence). Trimming cost V 8 bases and J 5 bases; bases outside gene matches: 8. The CDR3 is 13 amino acids. CDR3 sequence: CASSEGARETQYF. CDR3 sequence (DNA): TGTGCCAGTTCCGAGGGGGCGCGGGAGACCCAGTACTTC.

This sequence joins TRBV6-1 and TRBJ2-3; TRBD1 aligns across 10 bases. Germline V gene sequence: CDR1 MNHNS, CDR2 SASEGT. This CDR3 comprises 16 residues. Trimming removed 0 bases from V and 5 bases from J; junction bases left unmatched: 5. The CDR3 DNA is TGTGCCAGCAGTGAAGCCCCGGGACAGGGGAAAGATACGCAGTATTTT. Translated, it gives CASSEAPGQGKDTQYF.

This chain joins TRBV3-1 (or the pseudogene TRBV3-2) and TRBJ1-2; D ambiguous. Trimming removed 7 bases from V and 3 bases from J, with 12 bases in between. The CDR3 has 13 amino acids. Germline CDR1 reads LGHDT; CDR2 reads YNNKEL (reference sequence). Here the CDR3 DNA reads TGTGCCAGCACCCGGGTCGGGGACTATGGCTACACCTTC. This translates into CASTRVGDYGYTF.

J is TRBJ2-1 and V is TRBV5-1; D possibly corresponds to TRBD2 (6 bases). The CDR3 extends over 14 amino acids. V gave up 0 bases and J gave up 6 bases, with 10 bases separating them. The germline V gene has CDR1 SGHRS and CDR2 YFSETQ. The CDR3 nucleotides are TGCGCCAGCAGCTTGGGACTAGACTCCAATGAGCAGTTCTTC. Encoded protein: CASSLGLDSNEQFF.

The CDR3 region has the DNA TGTGCCAGTAGCATTGGACAGGGCTCAGGTGGCTACACCTTC. Protein sequence: CASSIGQGSGGYTF. This chain joins TRBV19 and TRBJ1-2, with TRBD1 matching over 8 bases. Trimming took 6 bases from V and 7 from J; bases not matched to a gene: 10. Germline assignment: CDR1 LNHDA and CDR2 SQIVND (reference sequence). The CDR3 is made up of 14 amino acids. Based on the CDR3 plus reference TRBV19 and TRBJ1-2, the full variable domain is DGGITQSPKYLFRKEGQNVTLSCEQNLNHDAMYWYRQDPGQGLRLIYYSQIVNDFQKGDIAEGYSVSREKKESFPLTVTSAQKNPTAFYLCASSIGQGSGGYTFGSGTRLTVV.